This T cell receptor beta chain is from a study of radiotherapy plus CTLA-4 blockade in lung cancer. V lost 5 bases, J lost 2 bases, and 12 bases lay in between. The CDR3 is made up of 14 amino acids. Germline V gene lookup returns CDR1 SEHNR and CDR2 FQNEAQ (reference sequence). The table came from immunoSEQ multiplex PCR; TCRdb's copy has only in-frame clones and leaves some out. The data contain roughly 110,000 clones, more than 75% of them singletons. The receptor's source is a human donor with non-small cell lung cancer that progressed on radiotherapy plus ipilimumab. Some clones in this sample may be carry-over from other donors' samples. The chain carries TRBV7-9 and TRBJ2-5; D not resolved. The source material was peripheral blood, sampled from a patient treated with radiotherapy plus ipilimumab. The CDR3 protein is CASSPDWRQETQYF. The CDR3 coding sequence is TGTGCCAGCAGCCCAGACTGGAGACAAGAGACCCAGTACTTC. The entire variable domain, with the rest obtained from reference TRBV7-9 and TRBJ2-5, is as follows: DTGVSQNPRHKITKRGQNVTFRCDPISEHNRLYWYRQTLGQGPEFLTYFQNEAQLEKSRLLSDRFSAERPKGSFSTLEIQRTEQGDSAMYLCASSPDWRQETQYFGPGTRLLVL.